This T cell receptor (beta chain) is drawn from a study of blood T cell repertoires in COVID-19. Study summary: T cells, B-cell-depleted T cells, or PBMCs supplied cDNA or gDNA.

Using immunoSEQ multiplex PCR, the repertoire was profiled, and TCRdb retains in-frame clones only, with some absent. The sample gives some 99,000 clones, around nine tenths of which show up once; around 4.3% is in the top ten. CDR1 is MGHDK and CDR2 is SYGVNS in the germline V gene. The CDR3 has 18 residues. The V gene end was trimmed by 5 bases and the J gene end by 1 base; junction bases not matched to a gene: 12. The genes are TRBV25-1 and TRBJ2-1; TRBD2 matches at 9 bases. This receptor was taken from a human donor with COVID-19, enrolled during active disease. The donor label of this sample is uncertain. Sequencing was done on a sample of peripheral blood. The DNA of the CDR3 is TGTGCCAGCAGTCAAAGGGGCAGCGGGAGGTCTTCCTACAATGAGCAGTTCTTC. This encodes CASSQRGSGRSSYNEQFF.